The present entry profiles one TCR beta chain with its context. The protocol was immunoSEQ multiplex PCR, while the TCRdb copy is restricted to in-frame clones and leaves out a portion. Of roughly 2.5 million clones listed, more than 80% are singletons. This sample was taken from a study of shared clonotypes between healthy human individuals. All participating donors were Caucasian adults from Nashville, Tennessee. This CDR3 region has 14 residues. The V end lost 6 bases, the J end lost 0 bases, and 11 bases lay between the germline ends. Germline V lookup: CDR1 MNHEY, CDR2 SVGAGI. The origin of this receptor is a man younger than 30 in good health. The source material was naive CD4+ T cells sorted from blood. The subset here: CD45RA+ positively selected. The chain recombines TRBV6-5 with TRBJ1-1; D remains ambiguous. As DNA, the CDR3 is TGTGCCAGCAGACGAGGGAGATTGAACACTGAAGCTTTCTTT. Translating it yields CASRRGRLNTEAFF.